This TCR beta chain was sequenced during a study of blood T cell repertoires in COVID-19. In the authors' methods: Counts of nucleated cells, estimated from reference gene primer amplification, were obtained. The protocol was immunoSEQ multiplex PCR, while the TCRdb copy is restricted to in-frame clones and leaves out a portion. V and J calls and clone size are as listed in that table; D and trimming were resolved from the DNA. The sample yields a few hundred thousand clones, approximately 84% seen once. With V trimmed by 5 bases and J by 5 bases, 6 bases remained unmatched. Germline lookup yields CDR1 SGHVS and CDR2 FQNEAQ. The CDR3 length is 14 residues.

The chain recombines TRBV7-8 with TRBJ2-5; 9 nucleotides align to TRBD1. The TCR sequence derives from a man between 50 and 59 years old who had recovered from COVID-19. Sequenced input: peripheral blood. CDR3 loop: CASSEDRGGETQYF. CDR3 nucleotides: TGTGCCAGCAGCGAGGACAGGGGCGGGGAGACCCAGTACTTC.